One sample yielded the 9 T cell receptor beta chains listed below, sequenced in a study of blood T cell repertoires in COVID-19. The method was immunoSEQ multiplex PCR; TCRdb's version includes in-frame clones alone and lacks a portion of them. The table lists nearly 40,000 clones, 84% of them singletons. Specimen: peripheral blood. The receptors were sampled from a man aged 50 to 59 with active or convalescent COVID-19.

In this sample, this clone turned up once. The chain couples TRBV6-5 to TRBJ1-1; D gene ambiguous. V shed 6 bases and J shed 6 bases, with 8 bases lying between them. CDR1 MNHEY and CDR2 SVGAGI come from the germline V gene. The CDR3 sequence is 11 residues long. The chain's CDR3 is CASRTWAEAFF. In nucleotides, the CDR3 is TGTGCCAGCAGGACATGGGCTGAAGCTTTCTTT.

The CDR3: CASSPGDRALGGYTF. The CDR3 nucleotides are TGTGCCAGTAGTCCCGGCGACAGGGCCCTAGGAGGCTACACCTTC. The chain combines TRBV19 with TRBJ1-2; 7 nucleotides agree with TRBD1. Per the germline V gene, CDR1 is LNHDA and CDR2 is SQIVND (reference sequence). Germline trimming cut 5 bases from V and 8 bases from J; bases unmatched to any gene: 14. The CDR3 has 15 amino acids.

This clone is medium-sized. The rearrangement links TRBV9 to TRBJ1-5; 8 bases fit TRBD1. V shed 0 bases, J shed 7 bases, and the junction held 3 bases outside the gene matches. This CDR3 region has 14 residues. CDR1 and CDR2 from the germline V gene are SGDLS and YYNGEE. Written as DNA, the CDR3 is TGTGCCAGCAGCGTAGGGCCAGGGGGCCAGCCCCAGCATTTT. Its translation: CASSVGPGGQPQHF.

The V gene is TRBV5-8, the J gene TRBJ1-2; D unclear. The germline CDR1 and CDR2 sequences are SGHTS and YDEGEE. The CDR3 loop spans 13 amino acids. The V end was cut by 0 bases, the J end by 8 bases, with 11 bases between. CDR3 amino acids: CASSLVGLWGYTF. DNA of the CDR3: TGTGCCAGCAGCTTGGTTGGCTTGTGGGGCTACACCTTC.

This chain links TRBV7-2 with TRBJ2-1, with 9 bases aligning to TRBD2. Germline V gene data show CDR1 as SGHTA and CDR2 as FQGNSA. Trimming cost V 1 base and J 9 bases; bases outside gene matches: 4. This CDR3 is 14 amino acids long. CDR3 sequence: CASSLEAGGVEQFF. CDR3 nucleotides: TGTGCCAGCAGCTTAGAGGCGGGGGGGGTTGAGCAGTTCTTC.

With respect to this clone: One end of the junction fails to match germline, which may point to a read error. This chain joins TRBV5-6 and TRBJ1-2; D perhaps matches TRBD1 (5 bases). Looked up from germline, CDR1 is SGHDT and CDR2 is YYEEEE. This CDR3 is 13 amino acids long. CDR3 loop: CASTLGLNYGYTF. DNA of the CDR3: TGTGCCAGCACCTTGGGGCTTAACTATGGCTACACCTTC.

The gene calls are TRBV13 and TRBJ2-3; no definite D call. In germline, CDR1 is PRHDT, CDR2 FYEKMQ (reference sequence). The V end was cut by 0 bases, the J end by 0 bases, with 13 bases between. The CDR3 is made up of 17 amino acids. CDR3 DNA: TGTGCCAGCAGCTTAGGCCGCGAGTTACGGAGCACAGATACGCAGTATTTT. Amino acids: CASSLGRELRSTDTQYF.

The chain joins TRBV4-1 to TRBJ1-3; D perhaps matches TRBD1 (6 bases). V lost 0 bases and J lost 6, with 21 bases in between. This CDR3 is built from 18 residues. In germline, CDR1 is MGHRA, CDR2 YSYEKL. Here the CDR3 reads CASSQDPDRTESINTIYF. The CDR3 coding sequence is TGCGCCAGCAGCCAAGACCCGGACAGAACGGAATCTATAAACACCATATATTTT.

The CDR3 DNA sequence: TGTGCCATCAGTGACTCGGTCGCAAATCAGCCCCAGCATTTT. This gives the protein CAISDSVANQPQHF. The chain couples TRBV10-3 to TRBJ1-5; no firm D call. V shed 3 bases and J shed 4 bases, with 10 bases lying between them. CDR3 length equals 14 residues. The germline V gene has CDR1 ENHRY and CDR2 SYGVKD.